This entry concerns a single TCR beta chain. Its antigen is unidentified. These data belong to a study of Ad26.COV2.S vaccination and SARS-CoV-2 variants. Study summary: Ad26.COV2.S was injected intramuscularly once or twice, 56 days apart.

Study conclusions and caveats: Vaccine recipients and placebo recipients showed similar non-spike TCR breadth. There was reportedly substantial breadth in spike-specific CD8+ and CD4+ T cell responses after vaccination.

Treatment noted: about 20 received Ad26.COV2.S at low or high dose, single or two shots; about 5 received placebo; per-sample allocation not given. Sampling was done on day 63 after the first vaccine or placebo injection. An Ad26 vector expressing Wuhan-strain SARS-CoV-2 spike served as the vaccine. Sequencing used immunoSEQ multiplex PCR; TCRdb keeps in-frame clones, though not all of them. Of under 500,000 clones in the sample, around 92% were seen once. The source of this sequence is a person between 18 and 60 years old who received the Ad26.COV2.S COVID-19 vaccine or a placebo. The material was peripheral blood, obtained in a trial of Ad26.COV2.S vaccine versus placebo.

The CDR3 DNA sequence: TGTGCCAGCAGTTTATTCTCGACAGGAACCACCGATAATCCTGTCGAGCAGTACTTC. Translated, it gives CASSLFSTGTTDNPVEQYF. The gene calls are TRBV6-2 or TRBV6-3 and TRBJ2-7; tentative D call: TRBD1 (6 bases). Trimming cost V 4 bases and J 6 bases, with 31 bases left between them. Germline loops: CDR1 MNHEY, CDR2 SVGEGT. This CDR3 is built from 19 residues.